This T cell receptor (beta chain) was sequenced for a study of Graves' ophthalmopathy and Graves' hyperthyroidism. Findings and caveats of the study: Sensitivity reached 87.88% and specificity roughly 82% for a 13-signature model separating ophthalmopathy from stable hyperthyroidism. Most thyroid-expanded clonotypes exceeding 0.001 frequency were also found in blood.

Amplification from RNA transcripts yielded the TCR beta CDR3 regions. HTBI-primed first-round RT-PCR preceded second-round multiplex PCR. In TCRdb, the multiplex PCR reads were re-called with MiXCR into one record per CDR3 protein. The sample shows about 700,000 distinct CDR3 sequences, 40% of them seen only once. A note on this clonotype: Its antigen is not identified.

In germline, CDR1 is SNHLY, CDR2 FYNNEI. V was clipped by 4 bases and J by 2 bases, with 26 bases between them. The CDR3 runs 19 residues. In donors with ophthalmopathy, activity was moderate-to-severe, with CAS ≥3, NOSPECS ≥4 and duration under 3 months. The source of this sequence is an adult man with Graves' ophthalmopathy. The genes are TRBV2 and TRBJ2-5, with D possibly matching TRBD2 (7 bases). The specimen was peripheral blood. The CDR3 DNA reads as TGTGCCAGCAGTGTTGGGGGGGGGGAACCGGGACACCCGCAAGAGACCCAGTACTTC. It translates to CASSVGGGEPGHPQETQYF.